This T cell receptor beta chain derives from a study of CD8 T cells in ankylosing spondylitis. Study-level points and caveats: Clones linked to disease were reported to show significant enrichment in matched ankylosing spondylitis synovial fluid.

Library preparation for TCR beta used quantitative 5'-RACE with molecular barcodes. One entry per CDR3 protein, called by TCRdb with MiXCR from the 5' RACE reads. Of about 250,000 distinct CDR3 sequences in the sample, over 9.5% were seen once. This clonotype has at least ten counts. Its matching antigen is unknown. Sequencing used blood, either unsorted or a sorted T cell fraction (not recorded which). This TCR came from a male donor with ankylosing spondylitis or in good health (not recorded which).

In DNA form, the CDR3 reads TGCAGCGTTGAGCCGGGGGATACGCAGTATTTT. Encoded protein: CSVEPGDTQYF. The chain has TRBV29-1 and TRBJ2-3; D is perhaps TRBD2 (5 bases). Per the germline V gene, CDR1 is SQVTM and CDR2 is ANQGSEA. V shed 3 bases and J shed 6 bases, with 7 bases lying between them. There are 11 residues in the CDR3.